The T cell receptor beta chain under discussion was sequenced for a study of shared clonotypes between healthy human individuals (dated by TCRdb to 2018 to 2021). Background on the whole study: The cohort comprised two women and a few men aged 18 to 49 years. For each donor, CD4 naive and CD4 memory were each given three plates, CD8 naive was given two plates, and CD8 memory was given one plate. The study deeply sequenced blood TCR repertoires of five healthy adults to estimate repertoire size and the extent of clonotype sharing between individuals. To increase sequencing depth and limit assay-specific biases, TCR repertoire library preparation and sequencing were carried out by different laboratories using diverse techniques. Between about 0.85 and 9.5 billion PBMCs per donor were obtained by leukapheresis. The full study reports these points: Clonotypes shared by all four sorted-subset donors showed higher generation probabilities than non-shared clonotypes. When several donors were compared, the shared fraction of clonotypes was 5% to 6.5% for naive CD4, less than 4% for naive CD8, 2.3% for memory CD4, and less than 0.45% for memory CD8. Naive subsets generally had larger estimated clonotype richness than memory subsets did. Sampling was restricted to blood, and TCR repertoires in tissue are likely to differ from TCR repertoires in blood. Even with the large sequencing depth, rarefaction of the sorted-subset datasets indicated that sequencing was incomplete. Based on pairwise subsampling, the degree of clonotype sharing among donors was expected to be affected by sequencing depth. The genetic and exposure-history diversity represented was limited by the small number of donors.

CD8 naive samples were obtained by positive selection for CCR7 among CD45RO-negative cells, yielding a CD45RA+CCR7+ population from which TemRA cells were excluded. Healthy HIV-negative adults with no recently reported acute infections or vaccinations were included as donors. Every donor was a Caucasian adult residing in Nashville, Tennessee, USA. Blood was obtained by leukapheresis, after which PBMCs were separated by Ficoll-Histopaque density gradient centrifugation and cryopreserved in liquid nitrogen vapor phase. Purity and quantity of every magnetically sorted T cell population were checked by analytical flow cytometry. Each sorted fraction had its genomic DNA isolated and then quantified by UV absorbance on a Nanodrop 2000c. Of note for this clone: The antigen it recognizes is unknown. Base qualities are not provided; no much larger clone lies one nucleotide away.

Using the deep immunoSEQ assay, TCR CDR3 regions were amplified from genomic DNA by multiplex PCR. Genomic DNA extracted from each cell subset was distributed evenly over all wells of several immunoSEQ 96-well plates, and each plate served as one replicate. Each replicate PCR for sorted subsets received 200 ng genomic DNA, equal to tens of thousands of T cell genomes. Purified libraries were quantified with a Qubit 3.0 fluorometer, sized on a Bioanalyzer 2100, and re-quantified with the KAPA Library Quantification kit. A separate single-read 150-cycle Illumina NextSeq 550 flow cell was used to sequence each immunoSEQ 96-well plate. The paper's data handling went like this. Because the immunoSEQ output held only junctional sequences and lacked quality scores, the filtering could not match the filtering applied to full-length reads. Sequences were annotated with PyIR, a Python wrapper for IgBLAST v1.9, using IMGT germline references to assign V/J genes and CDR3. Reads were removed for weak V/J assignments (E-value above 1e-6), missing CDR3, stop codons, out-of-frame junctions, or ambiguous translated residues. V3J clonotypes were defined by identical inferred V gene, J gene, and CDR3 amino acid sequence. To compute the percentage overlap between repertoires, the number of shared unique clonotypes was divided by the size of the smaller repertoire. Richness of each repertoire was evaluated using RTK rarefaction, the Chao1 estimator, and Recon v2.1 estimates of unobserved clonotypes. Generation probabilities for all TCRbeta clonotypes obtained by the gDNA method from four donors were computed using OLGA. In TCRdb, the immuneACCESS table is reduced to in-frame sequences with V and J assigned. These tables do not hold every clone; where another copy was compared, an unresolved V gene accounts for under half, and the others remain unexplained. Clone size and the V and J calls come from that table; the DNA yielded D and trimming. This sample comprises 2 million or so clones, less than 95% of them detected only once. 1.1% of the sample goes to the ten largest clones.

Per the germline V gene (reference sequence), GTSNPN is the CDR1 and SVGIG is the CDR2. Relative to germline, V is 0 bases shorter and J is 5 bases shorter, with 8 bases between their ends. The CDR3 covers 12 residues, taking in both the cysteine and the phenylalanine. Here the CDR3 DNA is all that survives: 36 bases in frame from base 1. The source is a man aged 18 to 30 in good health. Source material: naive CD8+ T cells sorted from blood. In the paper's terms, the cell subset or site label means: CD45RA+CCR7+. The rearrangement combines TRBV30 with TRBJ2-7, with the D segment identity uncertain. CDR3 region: CAWSVSGHEQYF. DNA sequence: TGTGCCTGGAGTGTTTCGGGTCACGAGCAGTACTTC.